This passage covers 6 T cell receptor beta chains from one sample sequenced in a study of shared clonotypes between healthy human individuals. Assay: immunoSEQ multiplex PCR; the TCRdb copy retains only in-frame clones and omits some. The repertoire consists of about a million clones, with approximately 80% occurring once and the leading ten covering roughly 0.82%. Sequenced input: memory CD4+ T cells from PBMCs. Subset of the sample: CD45RA-negative fraction. The receptors here all came from a man younger than 35 in good health. Some clones in this sample may be carry-over from other donors' samples.

The CDR3: CASSLGTGGVGNQPQHF. The CDR3 DNA follows: TGTGCCAGCAGCCTCGGGACAGGGGGCGTTGGCAATCAGCCCCAGCATTTT. The chain employs TRBV7-8 and TRBJ1-5; TRBD1 aligns across 12 bases. The germline V gene encodes CDR1 SGHVS and CDR2 FQNEAQ. The length of the CDR3 is 17 residues. V gave up 5 bases and J gave up 2 bases; unmatched junction bases: 7. Complete variable domain (other parts from reference TRBV7-8 and TRBJ1-5): GAGVSQSPRYKVAKRGQDVALRCDPISGHVSLFWYQQALGQGPEFLTYFQNEAQLDKSGLPSDRFFAERPEGSVSTLKIQRTQQEDSAVYLCASSLGTGGVGNQPQHFGDGTRLSIL.

With regard to this clone: Additional DNA sequences in this sample encode the identical CDR3. The genes are TRBV5-1 and TRBJ1-1; TRBD1 matches 7 bases. Germline CDR1 SGHRS, CDR2 YFSETQ. The CDR3 spans 16 residues. The J segment lost 0 bases and the V segment lost 0 bases, leaving 5 bases of the junction unmatched. CDR3 amino acids: CASSLEGRGMNTEAFF. The DNA of the CDR3 is TGCGCCAGCAGCTTGGAAGGCAGGGGGATGAACACTGAAGCTTTCTTT.

Notes on this clone: The identical CDR3 is also encoded by other nucleotide sequences in the sample. V is TRBV15 and J is TRBJ2-7; no firm D call. From germline, CDR1 is LNHNV and CDR2 YYDKDF (reference sequence). The CDR3 is 13 amino acids. V was pared by 0 bases and J by 4 bases, with 7 bases between. The CDR3 region is CATSREGRYEQYF. Written as DNA, the CDR3 is TGTGCCACCAGCAGAGAAGGAAGATACGAGCAGTACTTC.

For the CDR3, the DNA is TGTGCCAGCTCACCCCAAGGGACTAGCGCCATCGTTGATACGCAGTATTTT. It specifies CASSPQGTSAIVDTQYF. This sequence joins TRBV18 and TRBJ2-3, with 10 nucleotides matching TRBD2. J gave up 6 bases and V 3 bases, and 12 bases lay outside the gene matches. This CDR3 has 17 amino acids. CDR1 is KGHSH, CDR2 LQKENI, per germline.

This clone was seen a handful of times. The chain couples TRBV19 to TRBJ1-5, with a possible D match to TRBD1 (5 bases). Germline lookup yields CDR1 LNHDA and CDR2 SQIVND (reference sequence). This CDR3 has 15 residues. V was trimmed by 3 bases and J by 4 bases, leaving 13 bases between them. The CDR3 here is CASSMMRQKNQPQHF. DNA of the CDR3: TGTGCCAGTAGTATGATGAGACAGAAGAATCAGCCCCAGCATTTT.

V gene TRBV28 combines with J gene TRBJ1-4, with D unresolved. Germline CDR1 is MDHEN and CDR2 is SYDVKM. Trimming removed 1 base at V and 8 bases at J, with 5 bases between. The CDR3 loop spans 12 amino acids. The CDR3 DNA follows: TGTGCCAGCAGTTTATTGGGGGAAAAACTGTTTTTT. It codes for CASSLLGEKLFF.